These T cell receptor beta chains were read from a single sample in a study of control samples from healthy donors and cancer patients. Some clones are missing from TCRdb's copy, which holds only in-frame ones; the method was immunoSEQ multiplex PCR. This table holds about 54,000 clones, approximately 95% found once. Material: blood. These receptors originate from a young woman in good health. Each CDR3 is given with its conserved first and last residue. D genes are given only for firm matches. Some rows have no size entry. The others give once, few or many, or a class for an expanded clone.

cdr3_length j_call v_call d_call clone_size cdr3_nt cdr3_aa
16 TRBJ2-2 TRBV19 TRBD2 NA TGTGCCAGTAGACAACCGGGACTAGCAGCCACCGGGGAGCTGTTTTTT CASRQPGLAATGELFF
16 TRBJ2-5 TRBV5-5 TRBD1 NA TGTGCCAGCAGCGGGACCTCGACAGGGGGACAAGAGACCCAGTACTTC CASSGTSTGGQETQYF
11 TRBJ1-2 TRBV3-1/TRBV3-2 NA NA TGTGCCAGCAGCCAAGCCTATGGCTACACCTTC CASSQAYGYTF
18 TRBJ2-6 TRBV3-1/TRBV3-2 TRBD1 NA TGTGCCAGCACCCCCGTTCAGGGACAGGGGGCTGGGGCCAACGTCCTGACTTTC CASTPVQGQGAGANVLTF
14 TRBJ1-2 TRBV7-8 TRBD1 NA TGTGCCAGCAGCCTAGGAGAGACAGGGGATGGCTACACCTTC CASSLGETGDGYTF
12 TRBJ2-5 TRBV28 TRBD2 NA TGTGCCAGCAGTCCGCGGGGGGAGACCCAGTACTTC CASSPRGETQYF
16 TRBJ1-4 TRBV28 NA NA TGTGCCAGCAGTTCTGATCGGGGACCCTCACGTGAAAAACTGTTTTTT CASSSDRGPSREKLFF
11 TRBJ2-7 TRBV6-5 NA few TGTGCCAGCAGTTACGGGACCTCTTGGTACTTC CASSYGTSWYF
16 TRBJ1-4 TRBV4-2 NA NA TGTGCCAGCAGCCAAGGGGGCGGTTCAACTAATGAAAAACTGTTTTTT CASSQGGGSTNEKLFF
16 TRBJ2-1 TRBV6-4 NA NA TGTGCCAGCAGTGACGGGACGGGGAGTCCCTACAATGAGCAGTTCTTC CASSDGTGSPYNEQFF
13 TRBJ2-1 TRBV29-1 NA NA TGCAGCGTTCGAGGCAGGAGCTACAATGAGCAGTTCTTC CSVRGRSYNEQFF
15 TRBJ2-3 TRBV27 NA NA TGTGCCAGCAGTAACTATAGCGTACCTTGGGGTGGGCAGTATTTT CASSNYSVPWGGQYF
14 TRBJ1-6 TRBV2 NA NA TGTGCCAGCAGTGAAGTAGGAGACATATCACCCCTCCACTTT CASSEVGDISPLHF
11 TRBJ2-7 TRBV2 NA NA TGTGCCAGCGGGATCGACAACGAGCAGTACTTC CASGIDNEQYF
18 TRBJ2-2 TRBV7-9 TRBD1 NA TGTGCCAGCAGCTTCCCGACGAAGACAGGGTCGAACACCGGGGAGCTGTTTTTT CASSFPTKTGSNTGELFF
11 TRBJ2-1 TRBV7-9 NA once TGTGCCAGCAGCCAGGGTAGTGAGCAGTTCTTC CASSQGSEQFF
13 TRBJ1-1 TRBV4-1 NA NA TGCGCCAGCAGCCAGACCACAGGGACTGAAGCTTTCTTT CASSQTTGTEAFF
16 TRBJ2-7 TRBV10-3 TRBD2 NA TGTGCCATCAGTGACCCACTAGCGGGAGGGGGCTACGAGCAGTACTTC CAISDPLAGGGYEQYF
15 TRBJ1-5 TRBV19 NA NA TGTGCCAGTAAGGGGGACACTTATAGCAATCAGCCCCAGCATTTT CASKGDTYSNQPQHF
13 TRBJ1-1 TRBV29-1 NA NA TGCAGCGTTGATGGAGGGGGAGGCACTGAAGCTTTCTTT CSVDGGGGTEAFF
14 TRBJ2-5 TRBV7-9 TRBD2 NA TGTGCCAGCACCATGAGCGGGGACCAAGAGACCCAGTACTTC CASTMSGDQETQYF
12 TRBJ2-7 TRBV5-1 NA NA TGCGCCAGCAGCTGGAGGGGTTCCGAGCAGTACTTC CASSWRGSEQYF
15 TRBJ2-5 TRBV3-1/TRBV3-2 TRBD2 NA TGTGCCAGCAGCCCCTCGACTAGCGGCCAAGAGACCCAGTACTTC CASSPSTSGQETQYF
15 TRBJ1-5 TRBV28 TRBD1 NA TGTGCCAGCAGCCCAACAGGGGAAGGCAATCAGCCCCAGCATTTT CASSPTGEGNQPQHF
15 TRBJ2-1 TRBV5-5 TRBD2 NA TGTGCCAGCAGCGCGGGGACTAGCGGGAGACATGAGCAGTTCTTC CASSAGTSGRHEQFF
13 TRBJ1-2 TRBV27 NA NA TGTGCCAGCAGTTTATCACCCGACCTAGGCTACACCTTC CASSLSPDLGYTF
15 TRBJ2-5 TRBV4-2 TRBD2 NA TGTGCCAGCAGCCTTGACGCGGGGGGCGGCGAGACCCAGTACTTC CASSLDAGGGETQYF